Shown below are 25 T cell receptor beta chains from a single sample sequenced in a study of preoperative IRX-2 immunotherapy in early breast cancer (dated by TCRdb to the late 2010s). Library method: the immunoSEQ multiplex PCR assay. TCRdb re-hosts the immuneACCESS table, in-frame sequences only. Its copies lack some clones; in the studies checked, an unresolved V gene accounts for under half of them, and the cause for the rest is not known. This sample is represented by about 23,000 clones; around 87% of them were singletons. The top ten clones comprise 9% to 10% of the sample. The sample's treatment or condition label, decoded: preoperative locoregional IRX-2 cytokine immunotherapy. Sequenced here: tumor tissue, sampled after IRX-2 immunotherapy. These receptors all stem from a human donor with breast cancer.

V and J are TRBV2 and TRBJ2-2; 10 bases are shared with TRBD2. The germline V gene has CDR1 SNHLY and CDR2 FYNNEI. Trimming took 4 bases from V and 2 from J; bases not matched to a gene: 4. This CDR3 has 16 residues. The CDR3 sequence is CASSGASGSNTGELFF. The CDR3 DNA follows: TGTGCCAGCAGTGGGGCTAGCGGGAGTAACACCGGGGAGCTGTTTTTT.

The chain has TRBV11-2 and TRBJ1-4, with D tentatively TRBD1 (5 bases). This CDR3 contains 14 residues. Germline lookup yields CDR1 SGHAT and CDR2 FQNNGV. The ends were cut back, 7 bases at V and 8 bases at J, with 17 bases in the middle. This CDR3 reads CASKPQGWGEKLFF. DNA for the CDR3: TGTGCCAGCAAGCCGCAGGGATGGGGGGAAAAACTGTTTTTT.

The chain links TRBV11-3 to TRBJ1-5; no definite D call. CDR1 and CDR2 (germline): SGHNT, YENEEA. There are 17 residues in the CDR3. Deletions cut 4 bases from V and 0 bases from J, with 16 bases between. The chain's CDR3 is CASSSPPEDNSNQPQHF. Written as DNA, the CDR3 is TGTGCCAGCAGCTCCCCCCCGGAGGATAATAGCAATCAGCCCCAGCATTTT.

V gene TRBV6-1 combines with J gene TRBJ2-7; tentatively, D is TRBD1 (6 bases). Germline CDR1 and CDR2: MNHNS and SASEGT. V was cut by 6 bases and J by 2 bases, with 11 bases left in between. The CDR3 has 13 residues. CDR3: CASSAGQTYEQYF. The CDR3 DNA reads as TGTGCCAGCAGCGCTGGACAGACCTACGAGCAGTACTTC.

In DNA, the CDR3 is TGCGCCAGCAGCCTCACAGGGGCTGACTACGAGCAGTACTTC. Translation: CASSLTGADYEQYF. V gene TRBV5-1 combines with J gene TRBJ2-7; TRBD1 aligns across 7 bases. Germline V gene sequence: CDR1 SGHRS, CDR2 YFSETQ. Unmatched junction bases numbered 7, after V lost 4 bases and J lost 3 bases. The CDR3 extends over 14 amino acids.

The chain has TRBV18 and TRBJ2-7, with 9 bases that match TRBD2. The CDR3 runs 15 residues. CDR1 is KGHSH, CDR2 LQKENI, per germline. V lost 3 bases and J lost 5; bases outside the gene matches: 8. CDR3 bases: TGTGCCAGCTCACCCCCCAGCGGGAGGAACGACGAGCAGTACTTC. It yields the protein CASSPPSGRNDEQYF. Complete variable domain (other parts from reference TRBV18 and TRBJ2-7): NAGVMQNPRHLVRRRGQEARLRCSPMKGHSHVYWYRQLPEEGLKFMVYLQKENIIDESGMPKERFSAEFPKEGPSILRIQQVVRGDSAAYFCASSPPSGRNDEQYFGPGTRLTVT.

The chain links TRBV10-1 to TRBJ2-7, with D perhaps matching TRBD2 (6 bases). Germline CDR1 reads WNHNN; CDR2 reads SYGVQD (reference sequence). This CDR3 spans 14 amino acids. The V gene lost 2 bases and the J gene lost 9 bases, with 17 bases spanning the gap. CDR3 region: CASSETGTYSGQYF. The CDR3, as DNA: TGCGCCAGCAGTGAGACCGGGACTTACTCCGGGCAGTACTTC.

This clone is a singleton in its sample. The rearrangement links TRBV6-1 to TRBJ1-3, with D uncertain. Trimming removed 6 bases at V and 4 bases at J, with 10 bases between. The CDR3 runs to 13 residues. From germline, CDR1 is MNHNS and CDR2 SASEGT. The CDR3 sequence is CASSPVGGNTIYF. The DNA for the CDR3 is TGTGCCAGCAGCCCCGTGGGGGGAAACACCATATATTTT.

This clone was seen just once. V is TRBV5-5 and J is TRBJ2-5; weak D call: TRBD1 (6 bases). The CDR3 has 14 amino acids. Between the trimmed V and J ends, which lost 5 bases and 3 bases, there was a span of 14 bases. CDR1 and CDR2 from the germline V gene are SGHKS and YYEKEE (reference sequence). The CDR3 DNA is TGTGCCAGCAGAAAGGGACACAACAAAGAGACCCAGTACTTC. It encodes CASRKGHNKETQYF.

The chain combines TRBV6-1 with TRBJ2-7, with D hard to call. Germline lookup yields CDR1 MNHNS and CDR2 SASEGT. The CDR3 sequence is 11 residues long. V lost 6 bases and J lost 5, with 8 bases in between. The DNA for the CDR3 is TGTGCCAGCAGCACGGGCCACGAGCAGTACTTC. Encoded protein: CASSTGHEQYF.

CDR3 region: CASSSSGTANEKLFF. The DNA for the CDR3 is TGCGCCAGCAGCTCATCCGGGACAGCTAATGAAAAACTGTTTTTT. The rearrangement joins TRBV5-1 to TRBJ1-4; 7 nucleotides align to TRBD1. Germline CDR1 reads SGHRS; CDR2 reads YFSETQ. This CDR3 has 15 amino acids. V shed 3 bases, J shed 3 bases, and the junction held 5 bases outside the gene matches.

The chain combines TRBV27 with TRBJ1-4; D is undetermined. The germline V gene has CDR1 MNHEY and CDR2 SMNVEV (reference sequence). The CDR3 sequence is 13 residues long. Trimming cost V 1 base and J 5 bases, with 5 bases left between them. This chain's CDR3 is CASSLWSNEKLFF. The CDR3, as DNA: TGTGCCAGCAGTTTATGGTCGAATGAAAAACTGTTTTTT.

V gene TRBV5-6 combines with J gene TRBJ1-4; D gene uncertain. The germline V gene encodes CDR1 SGHDT and CDR2 YYEEEE. V was shortened by 5 bases and J by 8 bases, with 16 bases between the two germline ends. The CDR3 is 14 amino acids. In DNA, the CDR3 is TGTGCCAGCAGGTACCGGGCCGACGGGGAAAAACTGTTTTTT. This encodes CASRYRADGEKLFF.

This chain links TRBV29-1 with TRBJ1-1; D gene uncertain. Looked up from germline, CDR1 is SQVTM and CDR2 is ANQGSEA. The germline V and J ends were trimmed by 7 bases and 1 base, with 10 bases remaining between them. The CDR3 extends over 12 amino acids. The CDR3 protein is CSGKRQNTEAFF. Here the CDR3 DNA reads TGCAGCGGGAAACGACAGAACACTGAAGCTTTCTTT.

The chain recombines TRBV7-6 with TRBJ2-1, with no clear D. This CDR3 comprises 16 residues. V gave up 5 bases and J gave up 0 bases, with 14 bases separating them. Looked up from germline, CDR1 is SGHVS and CDR2 is FNYEAQ. CDR3 sequence: CASSPGSPSSYNEQFF. The CDR3 DNA is TGTGCCAGCAGCCCAGGAAGTCCGAGCTCCTACAATGAGCAGTTCTTC.

V usage is TRBV30 and J usage is TRBJ1-5, with D possibly being TRBD1 (6 bases). V lost 2 bases and J lost 4, with 12 bases in between. The CDR3 length is 14 residues. Germline V gene data show CDR1 as GTSNPN and CDR2 as SVGIG (reference sequence). CDR3 sequence (DNA): TGTGCCTGGAGTTCAGGGACACCTAATCAGCCCCAGCATTTT. Translating gives CAWSSGTPNQPQHF.

The genes are TRBV28 and TRBJ1-6; TRBD1 is a possible D gene (5 bases). Deletions cut 3 bases from V and 2 bases from J, with 8 bases between. CDR3 length equals 15 residues. The V gene's germline CDR1 is MDHEN and CDR2 SYDVKM. The CDR3 nucleotides are TGTGCCAGCAGTTTTGGGGGGGCCTATAATTCACCCCTCCACTTT. Residues: CASSFGGAYNSPLHF.

The V and J genes are TRBV10-3 and TRBJ2-5; D is uncertain. The CDR3 consists of 12 residues. V lost 4 bases to trimming and J lost 3 bases, with 6 bases between them. Germline V gene lookup returns CDR1 ENHRY and CDR2 SYGVKD. The CDR3 loop is CAISGTEETQYF. The CDR3 nucleotides are TGTGCCATCAGTGGGACGGAAGAGACCCAGTACTTC.

This chain's CDR3 is CASSRDRGHQYF. DNA for the CDR3: TGTGCCAGCAGCCGGGACAGGGGGCATCAGTACTTC. V gene TRBV7-2 combines with J gene TRBJ2-7; 12 nucleotides align to TRBD1. After removal of 5 bases from V and 10 bases from J, the junction contained 3 bases not matched to a gene. CDR3 length: 12 residues. Germline CDR1 and CDR2: SGHTA and FQGNSA.

CDR3 nucleotides: TGTGCCAGCAGCCCGCGACAGGGTAGTTGTTCACCCCTCCACTTT. It translates to CASSPRQGSCSPLHF. V gene TRBV21-1 combines with J gene TRBJ1-6; the table calls TRBD1, which could not be checked here. TRBV21-1 is reported as a pseudogene. The CDR3 runs to 15 residues.

This chain links TRBV11-2 with TRBJ1-2, with 7 positions matching TRBD1. J gave up 2 bases and V 2 bases, and 5 bases lay outside the gene matches. The CDR3 is 15 residues long. The germline V gene encodes CDR1 SGHAT and CDR2 FQNNGV. The chain's CDR3 is CASSLRTGWNYGYTF. The CDR3 bases are TGTGCCAGCAGCTTAAGGACAGGTTGGAACTATGGCTACACCTTC. Full variable domain (outside the CDR3, taken from reference TRBV11-2 and TRBJ1-2): EAGVAQSPRYKIIEKRQSVAFWCNPISGHATLYWYQQILGQGPKLLIQFQNNGVVDDSQLPKDRFSAERLKGVDSTLKIQPAKLEDSAVYLCASSLRTGWNYGYTFGSGTRLTVV.

The chain recombines TRBV5-1 with TRBJ2-1, with D unresolved. This CDR3 region has 14 residues. The germline gives CDR1 SGHRS, CDR2 YFSETQ. The V end was cut by 5 bases, the J end by 8 bases, with 17 bases between. The CDR3 nucleotides are TGCGCCAGCAGTAGTATTTTACTGCGCGATGAGCAGTTCTTC. Translating gives CASSSILLRDEQFF. The whole variable domain, remainder taken from reference TRBV5-1 and TRBJ2-1, is KAGVTQTPRYLIKTRGQQVTLSCSPISGHRSVSWYQQTPGQGLQFLFEYFSETQRNKGNFPGRFSGRQFSNSRSEMNVSTLELGDSALYLCASSSILLRDEQFFGPGTRLTVL.

The chain is built from TRBV12-5 and TRBJ2-3; 7 positions agree with TRBD2. J gave up 4 bases and V 3 bases, and 10 bases lay outside the gene matches. Germline V gives CDR1 LGHNT, CDR2 FRNRAP. CDR3 length equals 16 residues. The CDR3 nucleotides are TGTGCTAGTGGTTTAAATCCGGGGGGTGTCGCAGATACGCAGTATTTT. It is translated as CASGLNPGGVADTQYF. Full variable domain (missing parts from reference TRBV12-5 and TRBJ2-3): DARVTQTPRHKVTEMGQEVTMRCQPILGHNTVFWYRQTMMQGLELLAYFRNRAPLDDSGMPKDRFSAEMPDATLATLKIQPSEPRDSAVYFCASGLNPGGVADTQYFGPGTRLTVL.

The V call is TRBV30, the J call TRBJ1-4; D is ambiguous. Germline lookup yields CDR1 GTSNPN and CDR2 SVGIG (reference sequence). The CDR3 totals 15 residues. Trimming removed 3 bases from V and 7 bases from J, with 18 bases in between. This CDR3 reads CAWSQGPGWSEKLFF. The DNA for the CDR3 is TGTGCCTGGAGCCAAGGTCCGGGGTGGAGTGAAAAACTGTTTTTT.

The chain joins TRBV2 to TRBJ1-4; no definite D call. The CDR3 is 14 residues long. Per the germline V gene, CDR1 is SNHLY and CDR2 is FYNNEI. V lost 1 base, J lost 4 bases, and 7 bases lay in between. The CDR3 nucleotides read TGTGCCAGCAGTGAAGTACAGTTTAATGAAAAACTGTTTTTT. It specifies CASSEVQFNEKLFF.